This section outlines one T cell receptor beta chain sequence together with its context. The target antigen is unknown. This record comes from a study of naive and memory T cell subsets. Notes on the study in general: Over 85% of naive TCR sequences appeared only once after error correction, unlike memory subsets. TCR abundance followed a power law differing between naive and memory subsets.

Trimming removed 3 bases from V and 1 base from J, with 7 bases in between. Germline CDR1 LNHDA, CDR2 SQIVND (reference sequence). This CDR3 is 13 amino acids long. The beta constant-region primer was an equimolar mix of two oligonucleotides covering TRBC1 and TRBC2. Each CDR3 protein is one row after TCRdb ran MiXCR on the UMI-ligation and nested PCR reads. The table lists roughly 40,000 distinct CDR3 sequences, 13% of them singletons. The sequenced material came from effector memory CD4+ T cells from blood. The subset here: effector memory, CD45RA- CD27-. The sequence came from a human donor in good health. The V and J genes are TRBV19 and TRBJ2-7; tentatively, D is TRBD2 (5 bases). The CDR3 here is CASSIPGSYEQYF. The CDR3 DNA is TGTGCCAGTAGTATCCCGGGGTCCTACGAGCAGTACTTC.